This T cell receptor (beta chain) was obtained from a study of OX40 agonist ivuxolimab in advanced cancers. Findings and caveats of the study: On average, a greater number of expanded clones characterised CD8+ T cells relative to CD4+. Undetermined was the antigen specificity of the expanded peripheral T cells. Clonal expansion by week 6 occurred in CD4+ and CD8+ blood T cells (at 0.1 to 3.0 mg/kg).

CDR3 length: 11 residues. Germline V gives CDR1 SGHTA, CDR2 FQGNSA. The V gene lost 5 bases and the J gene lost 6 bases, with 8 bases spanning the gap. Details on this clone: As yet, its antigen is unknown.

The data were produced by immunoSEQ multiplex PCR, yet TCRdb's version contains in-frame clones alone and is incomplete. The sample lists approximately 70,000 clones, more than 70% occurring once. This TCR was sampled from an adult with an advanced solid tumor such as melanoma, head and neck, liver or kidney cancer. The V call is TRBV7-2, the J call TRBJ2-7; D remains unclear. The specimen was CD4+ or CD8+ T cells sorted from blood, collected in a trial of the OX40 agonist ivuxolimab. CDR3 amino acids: CASSPFGEQYF. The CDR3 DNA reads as TGTGCCAGCAGCCCCTTTGGCGAGCAGTACTTC.